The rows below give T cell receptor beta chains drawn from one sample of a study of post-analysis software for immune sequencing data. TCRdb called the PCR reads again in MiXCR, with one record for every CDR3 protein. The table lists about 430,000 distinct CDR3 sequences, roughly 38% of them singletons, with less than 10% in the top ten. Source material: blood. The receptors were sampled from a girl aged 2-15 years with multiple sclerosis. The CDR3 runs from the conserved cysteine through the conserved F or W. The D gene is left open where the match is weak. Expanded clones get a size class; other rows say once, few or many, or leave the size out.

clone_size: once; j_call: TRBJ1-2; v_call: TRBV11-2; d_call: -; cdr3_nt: TGTGCCAGCAGCTTAGACGTCGGGAACTATGGCTACACCTTC; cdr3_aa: CASSLDVGNYGYTF
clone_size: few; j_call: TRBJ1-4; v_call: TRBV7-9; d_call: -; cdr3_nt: TGTGCCAGCAGCCACCCTGTAGAGGCAGGGGCGGAAAAACTGTTTTTT; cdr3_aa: CASSHPVEAGAEKLFF
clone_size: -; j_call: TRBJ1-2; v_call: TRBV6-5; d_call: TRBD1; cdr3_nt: TGTGCCAGCAGCGGGACAGGGTTTGGCTACACCTTC; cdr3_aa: CASSGTGFGYTF
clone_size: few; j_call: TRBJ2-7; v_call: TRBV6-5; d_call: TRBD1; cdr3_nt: TGTGCCAGCAGTTACTTTAGGGGACAGGGGGAAGTAGGCCTCTACGAGCAGTACTTC; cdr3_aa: CASSYFRGQGEVGLYEQYF
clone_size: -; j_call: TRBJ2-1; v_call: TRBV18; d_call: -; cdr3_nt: TGTGCCAGCTCACCAACTTCCGTTAATGAGCAGTTCTTC; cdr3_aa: CASSPTSVNEQFF
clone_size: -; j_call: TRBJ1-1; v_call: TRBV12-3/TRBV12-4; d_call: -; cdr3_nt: TGTGCCAGCACCGTGGGTAGGACTGAAGCTTTCTTT; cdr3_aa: CASTVGRTEAFF
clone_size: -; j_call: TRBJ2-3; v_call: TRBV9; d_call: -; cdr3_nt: TGTGCCAGCAGCGGAGTCCCCGAAGGGTTTGCAGATACGCAGTATTTT; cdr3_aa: CASSGVPEGFADTQYF
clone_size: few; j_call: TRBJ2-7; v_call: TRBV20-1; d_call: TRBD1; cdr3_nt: TGCAGCCCGTCCCCCGGACAGGGCGTTTACAACGAGCAGTACTTC; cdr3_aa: CSPSPGQGVYNEQYF
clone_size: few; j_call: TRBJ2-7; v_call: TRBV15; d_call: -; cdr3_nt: TGTGCCACCAGCAGAGATGTCGGACAGAGATCGATCTACGAGCAGTACTTC; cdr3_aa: CATSRDVGQRSIYEQYF
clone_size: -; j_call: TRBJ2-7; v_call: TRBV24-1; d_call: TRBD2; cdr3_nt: TGTGCCACCAGTGGGACTAGCGGGGCCTCCTACAATGAGCAGTACTTC; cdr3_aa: CATSGTSGASYNEQYF
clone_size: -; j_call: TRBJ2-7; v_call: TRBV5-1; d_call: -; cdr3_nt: TGCGCCAGCTACACAGGGCACGGATACGAGCAGTACTTC; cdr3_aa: CASYTGHGYEQYF
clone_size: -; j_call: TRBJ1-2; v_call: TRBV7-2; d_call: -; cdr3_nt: TGTGCCAGCAGCGTATGGACCGAGGGCCATGGCTACACCTTC; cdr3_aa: CASSVWTEGHGYTF
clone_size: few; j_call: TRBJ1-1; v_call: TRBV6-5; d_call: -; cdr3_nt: TGTGCCAGCAACGTTGACAGATCGAACACTGAAGCTTTCTTT; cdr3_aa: CASNVDRSNTEAFF
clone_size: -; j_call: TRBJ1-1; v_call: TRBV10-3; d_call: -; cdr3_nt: TGTGCCATCAGTGGACAGGACTGGAGAACTGAAGCTTTCTTT; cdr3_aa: CAISGQDWRTEAFF
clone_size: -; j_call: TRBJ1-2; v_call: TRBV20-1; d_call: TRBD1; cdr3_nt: TGCAGTGCTCAAAGACAGGGCCTGGACGGCTACACCTTC; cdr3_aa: CSAQRQGLDGYTF
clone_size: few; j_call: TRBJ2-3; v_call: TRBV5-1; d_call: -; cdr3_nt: TGCGCCAGCAGCTTGTGGAGGAACACAGATACGCAGTATTTT; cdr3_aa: CASSLWRNTDTQYF
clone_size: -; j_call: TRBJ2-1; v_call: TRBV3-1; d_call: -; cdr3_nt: TGTGCCAGCAGCCAACTCGGGGGTAGTGGGTCGAATGAGCAGTTCTTC; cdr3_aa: CASSQLGGSGSNEQFF
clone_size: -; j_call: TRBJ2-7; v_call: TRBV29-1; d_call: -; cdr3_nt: TGCAGCGTTGAGTCCCTCGTTGACTACGAGCAGTACTTC; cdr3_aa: CSVESLVDYEQYF
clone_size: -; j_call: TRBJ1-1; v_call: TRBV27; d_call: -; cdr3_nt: TGTGCCAGCAGTTTGTCGTCATACTTAACTGAAGCTTTCTTT; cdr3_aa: CASSLSSYLTEAFF
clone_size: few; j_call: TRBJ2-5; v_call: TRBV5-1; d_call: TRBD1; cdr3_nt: TGCGCCAGCAGCTTTCCGACGGGACAGGGAGAGGAGACCCAGTACTTC; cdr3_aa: CASSFPTGQGEETQYF
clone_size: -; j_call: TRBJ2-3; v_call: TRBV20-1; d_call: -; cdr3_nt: TGCAGTGCTCATACAGGGACAGATACGCAGTATTTT; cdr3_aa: CSAHTGTDTQYF
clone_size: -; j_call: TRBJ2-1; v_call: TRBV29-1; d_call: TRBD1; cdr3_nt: TGCAGCGTAAACAGGGGCTCGGGTGAGCAGTTCTTC; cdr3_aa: CSVNRGSGEQFF
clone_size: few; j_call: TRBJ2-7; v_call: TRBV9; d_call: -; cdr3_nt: TGTGCCAGCAGCGTAGGAGACAGACACTACGAGCAGTACTTC; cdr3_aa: CASSVGDRHYEQYF
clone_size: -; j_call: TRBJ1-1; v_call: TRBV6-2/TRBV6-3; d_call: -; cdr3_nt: TGTGCCAGCAGCCAGGGGACTCCTGAAGCTTTCTTT; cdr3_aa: CASSQGTPEAFF
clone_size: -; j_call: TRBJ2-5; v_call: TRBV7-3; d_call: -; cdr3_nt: TGTGCCAGCAGTCCCATCTGGGGGCCTCAAGAGACCCAGTACTTC; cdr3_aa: CASSPIWGPQETQYF
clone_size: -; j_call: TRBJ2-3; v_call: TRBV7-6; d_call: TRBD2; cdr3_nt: TGTGCCAGCAGCTTAAGCTCTAGCGGGGATACGCAGTATTTT; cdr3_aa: CASSLSSSGDTQYF
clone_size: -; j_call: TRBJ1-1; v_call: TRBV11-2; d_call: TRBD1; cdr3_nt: TGTGCCAGCAGCCGTAACCAGGGGGCTTTGATCACTGAAGCTTTCTTT; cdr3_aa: CASSRNQGALITEAFF
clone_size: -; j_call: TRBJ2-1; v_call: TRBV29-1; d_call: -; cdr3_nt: TGCGGCGTTGTTGGCAGGGGCTACAATGAGCAGTTCTTC; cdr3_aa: CGVVGRGYNEQFF
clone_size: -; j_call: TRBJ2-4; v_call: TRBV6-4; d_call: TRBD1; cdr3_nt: TGTGCCAGCAGTGAGCAGGGGACAGATATTCAGTACTTC; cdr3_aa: CASSEQGTDIQYF
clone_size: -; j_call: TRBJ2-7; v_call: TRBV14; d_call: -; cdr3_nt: TGTGCCAGCAGCCTGGGACTCCCTGGGCACGAGCAGTACTTC; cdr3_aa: CASSLGLPGHEQYF
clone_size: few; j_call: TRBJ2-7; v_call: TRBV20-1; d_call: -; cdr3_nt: TGCAGTGCTAGGGGTGGCGAGCAGTACTTC; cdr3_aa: CSARGGEQYF
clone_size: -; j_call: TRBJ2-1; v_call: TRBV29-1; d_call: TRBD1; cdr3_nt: TGCAGCCTCATCAGGGGGCCCTCCTACAATGAGCAGTTCTTC; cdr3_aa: CSLIRGPSYNEQFF
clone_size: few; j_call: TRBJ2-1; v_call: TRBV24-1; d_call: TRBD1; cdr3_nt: TGTGCCACCAGTGATCTACAGGGGAATGAGCAGTTCTTC; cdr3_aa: CATSDLQGNEQFF
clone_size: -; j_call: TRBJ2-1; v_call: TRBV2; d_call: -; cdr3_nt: TGTGCCAGCGATCTTGGGAACAATGAGCAGTTCTTC; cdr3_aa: CASDLGNNEQFF